Below are 4 T cell receptor beta chains sequenced from a single sample in a study of blood T cell repertoires in COVID-19. Only in-frame clones appear in the TCRdb table, and some are missing; sequencing was by immunoSEQ multiplex PCR. The sample records tens of thousands of clones, 60% to 85% being singletons. The sequenced sample consisted of peripheral blood. The source of these receptors is a man between 70 and 80 years old with acute or convalescent COVID-19.

The CDR3 DNA is TGTGCCAGCTCCTTAAGGGAACAGGGGAAGAGGACCCAGTACTTC. As protein: CASSLREQGKRTQYF. This chain uses TRBV7-3 with TRBJ2-5, with TRBD1 identical over 7 bases. CDR1 and CDR2 from the germline V gene are SGHTA and FQGTGA. CDR3 length: 15 residues. Trimming removed 8 bases from V and 7 bases from J; junction bases left unmatched: 16.

The CDR3 bases are TGTGCAAGTCGCTTTTTCCTAATCCCCGGGACAGGGATGGGAAATTCACCCCTCCACTTT. Its protein is CASRFFLIPGTGMGNSPLHF. The chain joins TRBV12-2 to TRBJ1-6; TRBD1, the table's D call, was not compared with the DNA. TRBV12-2 is a pseudogene locus. The CDR3 runs 20 residues.

The chain is built from TRBV5-6 and TRBJ2-2; D gene uncertain. Trimming removed 0 bases from V and 5 bases from J, with 8 bases in between. This CDR3 region has 14 residues. Germline loops: CDR1 SGHDT, CDR2 YYEEEE. The CDR3 loop is CASSLAQFTGELFF. CDR3 DNA: TGTGCCAGCAGCTTGGCTCAGTTTACCGGGGAGCTGTTTTTT.

This clone appeared once. The chain carries TRBV18 and TRBJ2-7, with 10 bases matching TRBD1. V lost 1 base, J lost 5 bases, and 5 bases stayed unmatched. The CDR3 contains 15 residues. CDR1 and CDR2 from the germline V gene are KGHSH and LQKENI. The CDR3 DNA sequence: TGTGCCAGCTCACCACGGGGGACAGGGGCCCACGAGCAGTACTTC. Protein product: CASSPRGTGAHEQYF.